Given below is one TCR beta chain in context. Methods used by the authors: Reference gene primers were amplified, and this amplification served to estimate nucleated cell counts. Using immunoSEQ multiplex PCR, the repertoire was profiled, and TCRdb retains in-frame clones only, with some absent. V and J calls and clone size are those listed in that table; D and trimming were worked out from the DNA. This table holds just over 300,000 clones, approximately 85% found once. This sample stems from a study of blood T cell repertoires in COVID-19. Across the whole study: COVID-19 samples from acute and convalescent phases originated in the United States, Italy and Spain.

CDR1 and CDR2 (germline): LGHDT, YNNKEL (reference sequence). Trimming took off 0 bases at V and 0 bases at J, with 8 bases between the two ends. The length of the CDR3 is 15 residues. Material: PBMCs or T cells enriched from blood (not recorded which). The sequence was collected from a man in his thirties or forties who had recovered from COVID-19. The chain recombines TRBV3-1 (or the pseudogene TRBV3-2) with TRBJ2-5; D possibly corresponds to TRBD2 (6 bases). The CDR3 loop reads CASSQDTSNQETQYF. In nucleotides, the CDR3 is TGTGCCAGCAGCCAAGACACTAGCAACCAAGAGACCCAGTACTTC.